The 6 T cell receptor beta chains reported below all come from one sample, sequenced in a study of cytomegalovirus exposure and HLA in healthy donors. Profiled with immunoSEQ multiplex PCR; TCRdb holds only in-frame clones, not every one. The table shows more than 300,000 clones, with 86% occurring only once. The material sequenced was PBMCs. Receptors originate from a woman aged 18-35 years in good health and CMV-seronegative.

J is TRBJ2-3 and V is TRBV7-6, with D maybe TRBD2 (6 bases). Germline assignment: CDR1 SGHVS and CDR2 FNYEAQ. The CDR3 is 15 amino acids. V dropped 4 bases and J dropped 4 bases, with 15 bases sitting between them. The CDR3 reads CASSSGVSFSDTQYF. The DNA for the CDR3 is TGTGCCAGCAGCTCGGGGGTGAGCTTTTCAGATACGCAGTATTTT.

This chain links TRBV9 with TRBJ2-3, with TRBD2 matching over 7 bases. This CDR3 is 17 amino acids long. With 5 bases clipped from V and 5 bases from J, the junction kept 17 bases outside the gene matches. Looked up from germline, CDR1 is SGDLS and CDR2 is YYNGEE. The CDR3 coding sequence is TGTGCCAGCAGAGAGGCCCACCAGGCGGGAGTGGTAGATACGCAGTATTTT. Encoded protein: CASREAHQAGVVDTQYF.

V gene TRBV19 combines with J gene TRBJ1-5, with D tentatively TRBD1 (5 bases). V was pared by 6 bases and J by 4 bases, with 10 bases between. The CDR3 spans 13 residues. In germline, CDR1 is LNHDA, CDR2 SQIVND (reference sequence). CDR3 bases: TGTGCCAGTAGAGCCGGGGGTAATCAGCCCCAGCATTTT. It translates to CASRAGGNQPQHF.

V is TRBV9 and J is TRBJ2-4, with D perhaps matching TRBD2 (6 bases). Trimming took 1 base from V and 0 from J, leaving 11 bases between them. Germline V gives CDR1 SGDLS, CDR2 YYNGEE. The CDR3 has 16 amino acids. Written as DNA, the CDR3 is TGTGCCAGCAGCGTATCGGGGGTTCTAGCCAAAAACATTCAGTACTTC. This codes for CASSVSGVLAKNIQYF.

This sequence joins TRBV6-5 and TRBJ2-7; tentatively, D is TRBD2 (6 bases). This CDR3 has 15 amino acids. The ends were cut back, 0 bases at V and 4 bases at J, with 13 bases in the middle. The germline gives CDR1 MNHEY, CDR2 SVGAGI. CDR3 in DNA: TGTGCCAGCAGTTACTCGTCGGGAGTAGTGTACGAGCAGTACTTC. It encodes CASSYSSGVVYEQYF.

In its sample, this clone was seen once. The rearrangement links TRBV28 to TRBJ2-7; 8 bases map to TRBD1. Germline lookup yields CDR1 MDHEN and CDR2 SYDVKM. Losses at the gene ends were 5 bases for V and 5 bases for J; bases not matched to a gene: 11. CDR3 length: 15 residues. The CDR3 region is CASSRGRDRFHEQYF. The CDR3 DNA is TGTGCCAGCAGTAGGGGCCGGGACAGGTTTCACGAGCAGTACTTC.